The T cell receptor beta chain described here comes from a study of cytomegalovirus exposure and HLA in healthy donors. PCR was performed using 60 Vbeta and 13 Jbeta primers. Method: immunoSEQ multiplex PCR; TCRdb's copy keeps in-frame clones and lacks some. The sample lists a few hundred thousand clones, around 90% seen once, with around 1.7% in the top ten. Trimming cost V 5 bases and J 9 bases; bases outside gene matches: 6. The CDR3 length is 14 residues. The germline gives CDR1 SGHVS, CDR2 FNYEAQ. This receptor was obtained from a girl aged 2-10 years in good health and CMV-seronegative. The rearrangement joins TRBV7-6 to TRBJ2-7; 14 bases line up with TRBD2. Sequencing was carried out using PBMCs. Here the CDR3 reads CASSEGLAGGGQYF. CDR3 nucleotide sequence: TGTGCCAGCAGCGAAGGACTAGCGGGAGGTGGGCAGTACTTC.